This TCR beta chain was retrieved from a study of T cell repertoires in cytomegalovirus infection. Findings and caveats of the study: Dominating the ex vivo response were TCR beta clonotypes that were CMV-specific and HLA-C-restricted.

TCRdb re-called the reads through MiXCR, storing one row per CDR3 protein. The data contain approximately 910,000 distinct CDR3 sequences, approximately 33% of them singletons. This clonotype has a count of ten or more. Antigen: not known. Trimming pared 11 bases from V and 2 bases from J, leaving 16 bases between. The CDR3 is 14 amino acids. Germline V gives CDR1 MDHEN, CDR2 SYDVKM. The rearrangement uses TRBV28 and TRBJ2-1, with a possible D match to TRBD2 (7 bases). This clonotype was obtained from a human donor in good health (CMV status not recorded). Some clones in this sample may be carry-over from other donors' samples. Sequencing used cultured CD8+ T cells from PBMCs, obtained from culture after CMV antigen stimulation. In DNA, the CDR3 is TGTGCCTCCCGCGTGGGGGGGCCCTACAATGAGCAGTTCTTC. This gives the protein CASRVGGPYNEQFF. The full variable domain, with the rest looked up from reference TRBV28 and TRBJ2-1, is DVKVTQSSRYLVKRTGEKVFLECVQDMDHENMFWYRQDPGLGLRLIYFSYDVKMKEKGDIPEGYSVSREKKERFSLILESASTNQTSMYLCASRVGGPYNEQFFGPGTRLTVL.